This TCR beta chain was retrieved from a study of CD8 T cells in Susac syndrome. With V trimmed by 5 bases and J by 11 bases, 14 bases remained unmatched. This CDR3 has 13 amino acids. From germline, CDR1 is SQVTM and CDR2 ANQGSEA. Sequencing of TCR beta was performed on blood CD8+ and CD4+ T cells. Random hexamers were used to reverse transcribe an amount of roughly 0.5 to 1 ug RNA. The amplification used immunoSEQ multiplex PCR on TCR beta CDR3; it spanned 54 Vbeta and 13 Jbeta. TCRdb analysed the immunoSEQ multiplex PCR reads with MiXCR anew, one entry per CDR3 protein. The table includes some 200,000 distinct CDR3 sequences, about 95% detected once.

The sequence came from a human donor in good health. This rearrangement joins TRBV29-1 to TRBJ1-1, with 7 bases fitting TRBD1. Sequenced input: CD4+ T cells from PBMCs. CDR3 in amino acids: CSVLVLRQGRAFF. Written as DNA, the CDR3 is TGCAGCGTTCTTGTTCTCAGACAGGGTCGGGCTTTCTTT.